One sample yielded the 11 T cell receptor beta chains listed below, sequenced in a study of cytomegalovirus exposure and HLA in healthy donors. The PCR employed 60 Vbeta primers together with 13 Jbeta primers. The method was immunoSEQ multiplex PCR; TCRdb's version includes in-frame clones alone and lacks a portion of them. The sample shows more than 100,000 clones, around 86% of them seen only once. The specimen was PBMCs. All receptors derive from a woman aged 45-59 years in good health and CMV-seropositive.

This clone was detected only once. The CDR3 coding sequence is TGTGCCAGCAGTTCGTCCGGGACAGTTACCTACAATGAGCAGTTCTTC. This codes for CASSSSGTVTYNEQFF. This chain connects TRBV28 to TRBJ2-1; 7 bases align to TRBD1. This CDR3 comprises 16 residues. Per the germline V gene, CDR1 is MDHEN and CDR2 is SYDVKM. Losses at the gene ends were 4 bases for V and 2 bases for J; bases not matched to a gene: 8.

The genes are TRBV4-3 and TRBJ2-5; TRBD1 is a possible D gene (5 bases). Trimming cost V 0 bases and J 5 bases, with 13 bases left between them. CDR3 length equals 15 residues. Germline assignment: CDR1 LGHNA and CDR2 YSLEER. The CDR3 region has the DNA TGCGCCAGCAGCCAAGATAGGCCAAACAGGGAGACCCAGTACTTC. Translating it yields CASSQDRPNRETQYF.

This chain links TRBV4-3 with TRBJ2-1; a weak D match, TRBD1 (6 bases). Germline V lookup: CDR1 LGHNA, CDR2 YSLEER. With 0 bases removed from V and 0 bases from J, the gap between germline ends came to 12 bases. The CDR3 totals 17 residues. CDR3 protein: CASSQDLGQRSYNEQFF. The CDR3 DNA is TGCGCCAGCAGCCAAGATCTAGGACAGCGCTCCTACAATGAGCAGTTCTTC.

The rearrangement joins TRBV16 to TRBJ2-7; possibly TRBD1 for D (6 bases). The CDR3 contains 16 residues. With 0 bases removed from V and 0 bases from J, the gap between germline ends came to 12 bases. CDR1 is KGHSY, CDR2 FQNENV, per germline. The CDR3: CASSQSSTGNSYEQYF. The CDR3 bases are TGTGCCAGCAGCCAATCCTCAACAGGGAACTCCTACGAGCAGTACTTC.

This clone was counted a single time. The chain couples TRBV12-5 to TRBJ2-3; 7 bases line up with TRBD1. The CDR3 has 18 residues. V gave up 1 base and J gave up 4 bases; unmatched junction bases: 14. Germline lookup yields CDR1 LGHNT and CDR2 FRNRAP. The CDR3: CASGLAQTGSLSADTQYF. The CDR3 DNA reads as TGTGCTAGTGGTTTGGCACAGACAGGGTCCTTAAGTGCAGATACGCAGTATTTT.

The V and J genes are TRBV19 and TRBJ2-7; D may be TRBD1 (6 bases). This CDR3 comprises 13 residues. Per the germline V gene, CDR1 is LNHDA and CDR2 is SQIVND (reference sequence). The germline V and J ends were trimmed by 4 bases and 2 bases, with 9 bases remaining between them. CDR3: CASSRSGAYEQYF. Here the CDR3 DNA reads TGTGCCAGTAGTAGGTCAGGGGCCTACGAGCAGTACTTC.

The DNA of the CDR3 is TGTGCCAGCAAGTGGGGAGGGACTAGCGGGAGGTACGAGCAGTACTTC. This codes for CASKWGGTSGRYEQYF. The V and J genes are TRBV2 and TRBJ2-7; 15 bases line up with TRBD2. The CDR3 runs 16 residues. Per the germline V gene, CDR1 is SNHLY and CDR2 is FYNNEI. With V trimmed by 7 bases and J by 4 bases, 8 bases remained unmatched. The complete variable domain, with remaining parts taken from reference TRBV2 and TRBJ2-7, reads EPEVTQTPSHQVTQMGQEVILRCVPISNHLYFYWYRQILGQKVEFLVSFYNNEISEKSEIFDDQFSVERPDGSNFTLKIRSTKLEDSAMYFCASKWGGTSGRYEQYFGPGTRLTVT.

The chain combines TRBV28 with TRBJ1-1, with D possibly matching TRBD1 (6 bases). The CDR3 extends over 15 amino acids. The V gene's germline CDR1 is MDHEN and CDR2 SYDVKM. The ends were cut back, 6 bases at V and 5 bases at J, with 19 bases in the middle. The CDR3 DNA reads TGTGCCAGCAGCCCTTTAGGAGAACAGGGAACTGAAGCTTTCTTT. Translating gives CASSPLGEQGTEAFF.

The V call is TRBV7-9, the J call TRBJ2-3; 9 nucleotides match TRBD2. Germline CDR1 reads SEHNR; CDR2 reads FQNEAQ (reference sequence). The CDR3 contains 15 residues. The ends lost 1 base at V and 6 bases at J; junction bases unmatched: 5. CDR3 amino acids: CASSLEGTSWDTQYF. The CDR3 bases are TGTGCCAGCAGCTTAGAAGGGACTAGCTGGGATACGCAGTATTTT.

The chain employs TRBV2 and TRBJ2-7; the match to TRBD1 covers 8 bases. Germline CDR1 is SNHLY and CDR2 is FYNNEI. The CDR3 extends over 15 amino acids. V shed 0 bases and J 4 bases; nucleotides not matched to a gene: 5. This chain's CDR3 is CASSEALNRGYEQYF. As DNA, the CDR3 is TGTGCCAGCAGTGAAGCGCTTAACAGGGGGTACGAGCAGTACTTC. The full variable domain, rest sourced from reference TRBV2 and TRBJ2-7, is EPEVTQTPSHQVTQMGQEVILRCVPISNHLYFYWYRQILGQKVEFLVSFYNNEISEKSEIFDDQFSVERPDGSNFTLKIRSTKLEDSAMYFCASSEALNRGYEQYFGPGTRLTVT.

The chain carries TRBV15 and TRBJ2-3; 12 nucleotides align to TRBD2. The CDR3 consists of 17 residues. Germline trimming cut 3 bases from V and 3 bases from J; bases unmatched to any gene: 7. CDR1 and CDR2 from the germline V gene are LNHNV and YYDKDF (reference sequence). CDR3: CATSRPNLAGGTDTQYF. CDR3 nucleotides: TGTGCCACCAGCAGGCCCAATCTAGCGGGAGGGACAGATACGCAGTATTTT.